Listed here are 13 T cell receptor beta chains from one sample, sequenced in a study of tumor-infiltrating lymphocytes in glioblastoma multiforme. Multiple V-beta primers and a C-beta primer amplified TCRB from RNA. One entry per CDR3 protein results from TCRdb running MiXCR on the multiplex PCR reads. This repertoire shows 30,000 or so distinct CDR3 sequences, 60% to 75% found once; its top ten account for approximately 33%. Sequencing was carried out using brain tumor tissue. All receptors derive from a male donor with glioblastoma.

This clonotype was detected ten times or more. This rearrangement joins TRBV5-6 to TRBJ2-6; D not certain. V was cut by 4 bases and J by 0 bases, with 8 bases left in between. Germline lookup yields CDR1 SGHDT and CDR2 YYEEEE. This CDR3 has 15 residues. CDR3 residues: CASSTSVSGANVLTF. CDR3 DNA: TGTGCCAGCAGCACCAGTGTCTCTGGGGCCAACGTCCTGACTTTC.

To note about this clonotype: Its ends do not fully match the called genes, so a read error is possible. The gene calls are TRBV29-1 and TRBJ2-1; weak D call: TRBD1 (6 bases). This CDR3 region has 11 residues. Germline CDR1 is SQVTM and CDR2 is ANQGSEA. CDR3 coding DNA: TGCAGCGCTGAAGGGGACAATGGGCAGTTCTTC. It is translated as CSAEGDNGQFF.

This clonotype was seen many times. V is TRBV20-1 and J is TRBJ2-5, with D perhaps TRBD1 (6 bases). Germline lookup yields CDR1 DFQATT and CDR2 SNEGSKA (reference sequence). CDR3 length equals 13 residues. V was shortened by 5 bases and J by 2 bases, with 12 bases between the two germline ends. CDR3 protein: CSASYRAQETQYF. The DNA for the CDR3 is TGCAGTGCTTCATACAGGGCACAAGAGACCCAGTACTTC.

This chain connects TRBV24-1 to TRBJ2-1; D tentatively fits TRBD1 or TRBD2 (5 bases each). V lost 4 bases, J lost 0 bases, and 18 bases lay in between. The CDR3 is 18 residues long. CDR1 is KGHDR and CDR2 is SFDVKD in the germline V gene. The CDR3, as DNA: TGTGCCACCAGTGACCGTAACCGGGACCTTCACTCCTACAATGAGCAGTTCTTC. Protein sequence: CATSDRNRDLHSYNEQFF.

This rearrangement joins TRBV29-1 to TRBJ2-7, with 9 positions matching TRBD1. The germline V gene has CDR1 SQVTM and CDR2 ANQGSEA. CDR3 length: 15 amino acids. Germline trimming cut 2 bases from V and 9 bases from J; bases unmatched to any gene: 14. The CDR3 spells CSVESIGTGSTRQYF. In DNA form, the CDR3 reads TGCAGCGTTGAAAGCATTGGGACAGGGAGTACGCGGCAGTACTTC.

Notes on this clonotype: It is likely a read error, because the conserved phenylalanine at the end of the CDR3 is missing. The V and J genes are TRBV28 and TRBJ2-7; TRBD1 might be the D (6 bases). Germline V CDR1 and CDR2: MDHEN, SYDVKM. Trimming stripped 6 bases from V and 3 bases from J, with 21 bases between. The CDR3 is 16 residues long. In nucleotides, the CDR3 is TGTGCCAGCAGCTCCGCCCACCGGGACAAGCGCTACGAGCAGTACCTC. Residues: CASSSAHRDKRYEQYL.

This chain links TRBV6-1 with TRBJ2-6; 7 bases are shared with TRBD1. Trimming at V came to 7 bases and at J to 3 bases, leaving 9 bases not matched to a gene. Germline values: CDR1 MNHNS, CDR2 SASEGT. The CDR3 is made up of 16 amino acids. The DNA for the CDR3 is TGTGCCAGCATTCCCTCCAGGGGGTATGGGGCCAACGTCCTGACTTTC. Amino acid sequence: CASIPSRGYGANVLTF.

Concerning this clonotype: A much larger clone differs from this one at a single base, so this may be a read error. The chain uses TRBV5-8 and TRBJ2-1, with unresolved D. This CDR3 is built from 16 residues. Trimming took off 3 bases at V and 8 bases at J, with 21 bases between the two ends. CDR1 is SGHTS and CDR2 is YDEGEE in the germline V gene. CDR3: CASSYTLILLGDEQFF. Written as DNA, the CDR3 is TGTGCCAGCAGCTACACTCTTATTCTTCTGGGCGATGAGCAGTTCTTC.

Comment on this clonotype: This clone may be a read error of a much larger clone one base away. This likely comes from a read error, as the CDR3 has no conserved phenylalanine or tryptophan at its end. The chain carries TRBV28 and TRBJ2-7, with TRBD2 identical over 8 bases. The CDR3 contains 13 residues. Trimming cost V 7 bases and J 3 bases; bases outside gene matches: 5. Germline V lookup: CDR1 MDHEN, CDR2 SYDVKM. As DNA, the CDR3 is TGTGCCAGCACGACGGGAGGGGTCTACGAGCAGTACCTC. This translates into CASTTGGVYEQYL.

This clonotype was detected a few times. Since no conserved phenylalanine or tryptophan closes the CDR3, a read error is the likely cause. This chain uses TRBV6-5 with TRBJ1-5; 7 nucleotides align to TRBD1. The CDR3 runs to 14 residues. With 0 bases clipped from V and 4 bases from J, the junction kept 0 bases outside the gene matches. Germline CDR1 MNHEY, CDR2 SVGAGI. CDR3 sequence reads: CASSYSDRNQPQHL. In DNA, the CDR3 is TGTGCCAGCAGTTACTCGGACAGGAATCAGCCCCAGCATTTG.

In regard to this clonotype: A much larger clone differs from this one at a single base, so this may be a read error. The J gene is TRBJ2-7, the V gene TRBV30; D not certain. The V gene's germline CDR1 is GTSNPN and CDR2 SVGIG (reference sequence). The CDR3 contains 14 residues. The germline V and J ends were trimmed by 2 bases and 5 bases, with 16 bases remaining between them. CDR3: CAWSMRVRWHEQYF. As DNA, the CDR3 is TGTGCCTGGAGTATGCGAGTCAGGTGGCACGAGCAGTACTTC.

The rearrangement uses TRBV28 and TRBJ2-6; 10 nucleotides agree with TRBD1. J gave up 0 bases and V 6 bases, and 14 bases lay outside the gene matches. This CDR3 has 20 amino acids. Germline assignment: CDR1 MDHEN and CDR2 SYDVKM. Here the CDR3 reads CASRPTPMTGGASGANVLTF. CDR3 sequence (DNA): TGTGCCAGCAGACCTACTCCAATGACAGGGGGCGCCTCTGGGGCCAACGTCCTGACTTTC.

For this clonotype: At one boundary the junction diverges from the germline segment, which might be a read error. The chain joins TRBV20-1 to TRBJ2-5, with 7 bases identical to TRBD1. Germline V gene sequence: CDR1 DFQATT, CDR2 SNEGSKA (reference sequence). The CDR3 totals 12 residues. The CDR3 protein is CSMNRGQETQYF. The CDR3 coding sequence is TGCAGTATGAACAGGGGACAAGAGACCCAGTATTTC.